This TCR beta chain stems from a study of blood T cell repertoires in COVID-19. Study overall: Both acute and convalescent COVID-19 samples were obtained from the United States, Italy and Spain.

Per the study methods: Reference gene primers were amplified, and this amplification served to estimate nucleated cell counts. The data were produced by immunoSEQ multiplex PCR, yet TCRdb's version contains in-frame clones alone and is incomplete. That table is the source of V, J and clone size, and D and trimming were worked out from the DNA. The data show 95,000 to 150,000 clones, around 77% seen once. This CDR3 region has 14 residues. Unmatched junction bases numbered 10, after V lost 4 bases and J lost 9 bases. CDR1 and CDR2 (germline): LGHDT, YNNKEL (reference sequence). Input material: peripheral blood. This chain uses TRBV3-1 (or the pseudogene TRBV3-2) with TRBJ2-3; TRBD2 matches 7 bases. This sequence originates from a man aged 60 to 69 with active or convalescent COVID-19. The CDR3 loop is CASSPSGGGQTQYF. The CDR3 bases are TGTGCCAGCAGCCCCTCGGGGGGAGGCCAGACGCAGTATTTT.